Presented here are 2 T cell receptor beta chains from one specimen sequenced in a study of blood T cell repertoires in COVID-19. TCRdb's copy holds only in-frame clones and misses some; the assay was immunoSEQ multiplex PCR. Among about 200,000 clones listed, 85% to 90% were seen once. Sequenced: peripheral blood. All receptors derive from a man aged 60 to 75 who had recovered from COVID-19.

The chain is built from TRBV7-9 and TRBJ2-5; D possibly corresponds to TRBD1 (6 bases). The CDR3 consists of 16 residues. From germline, CDR1 is SEHNR and CDR2 FQNEAQ (reference sequence). Trimming removed 2 bases at V and 1 base at J, with 14 bases between. The CDR3, as DNA: TGTGCCAGCAGCTTAACAGGACAGCCGTCCCAAGAGACCCAGTACTTC. Its protein product is CASSLTGQPSQETQYF.

The V and J genes are TRBV28 and TRBJ1-6, with TRBD1 identical over 8 bases. Germline assignment: CDR1 MDHEN and CDR2 SYDVKM. The CDR3 extends over 15 amino acids. The V gene end was trimmed by 8 bases and the J gene end by 0 bases; junction bases not matched to a gene: 3. CDR3 amino acids: CASQGQVSYNSPLHF. The CDR3 DNA follows: TGTGCCAGCCAGGGACAGGTCTCCTATAATTCACCCCTCCACTTT.